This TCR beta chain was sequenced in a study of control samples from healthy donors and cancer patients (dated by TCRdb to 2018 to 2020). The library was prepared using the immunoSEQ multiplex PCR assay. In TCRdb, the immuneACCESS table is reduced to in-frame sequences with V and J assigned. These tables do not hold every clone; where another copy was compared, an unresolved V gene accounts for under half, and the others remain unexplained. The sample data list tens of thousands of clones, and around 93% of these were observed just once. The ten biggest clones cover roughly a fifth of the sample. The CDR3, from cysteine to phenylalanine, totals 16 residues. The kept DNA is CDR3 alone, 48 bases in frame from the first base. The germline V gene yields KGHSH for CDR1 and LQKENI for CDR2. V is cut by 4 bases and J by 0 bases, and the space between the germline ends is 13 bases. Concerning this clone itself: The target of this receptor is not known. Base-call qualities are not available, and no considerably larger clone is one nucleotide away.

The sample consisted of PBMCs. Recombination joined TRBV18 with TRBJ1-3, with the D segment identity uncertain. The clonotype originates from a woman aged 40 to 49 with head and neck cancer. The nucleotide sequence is TGTGCCAGCTCACACCTGGAGGGCACCTCTGGAAACACCATATATTTT. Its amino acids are CASSHLEGTSGNTIYF.